Sequencing of this TCR beta chain was carried out in a study of blood T cell repertoires in COVID-19. Measured with immunoSEQ multiplex PCR; TCRdb has only the in-frame clones, and not every one. Here the sample spans approximately 220,000 clones, about 84% being singletons. The CDR3 spans 16 residues. The V gene end was trimmed by 5 bases and the J gene end by 6 bases; junction bases not matched to a gene: 12. Germline CDR1 SGHTA, CDR2 FQGNSA. The specimen sequenced was PBMCs or T cells enriched from blood (not recorded which). The receptor was derived from a middle-aged woman with acute COVID-19. The chain employs TRBV7-2 and TRBJ2-1; 8 bases are shared with TRBD1. The CDR3 region has the DNA TGTGCCAGCAGCCACGAAGGACAGGGAATAGGCAATGAGCAGTTCTTC. As protein: CASSHEGQGIGNEQFF.